This paragraph covers one T cell receptor (beta chain) sequence. In the study's own analysis: The assay estimated nucleated cells by amplifying reference gene primers. Profiled with immunoSEQ multiplex PCR; TCRdb holds only in-frame clones, not every one. D and trimming come from the DNA, and the V and J calls and clone size come from that table. The sample consists of some 95,000 clones, around three quarters of them appearing once. These data are taken from a study of blood T cell repertoires in COVID-19. Study-wide context: Acute and convalescent COVID-19 samples came from the United States, Italy and Spain.

The CDR3 consists of 12 residues. The V and J ends lost 7 bases and 6 bases respectively, with 10 bases between them. Per germline, CDR1 MNHEY and CDR2 SVGAGI. This clonotype was obtained from a man aged 45 to 65 who had recovered from COVID-19. This sequence joins TRBV6-5 and TRBJ1-5; maybe TRBD1 (6 bases). Material: peripheral blood. CDR3 protein: CASKTGGQPQHF. The CDR3 bases are TGTGCCAGCAAGACAGGCGGTCAGCCCCAGCATTTT.